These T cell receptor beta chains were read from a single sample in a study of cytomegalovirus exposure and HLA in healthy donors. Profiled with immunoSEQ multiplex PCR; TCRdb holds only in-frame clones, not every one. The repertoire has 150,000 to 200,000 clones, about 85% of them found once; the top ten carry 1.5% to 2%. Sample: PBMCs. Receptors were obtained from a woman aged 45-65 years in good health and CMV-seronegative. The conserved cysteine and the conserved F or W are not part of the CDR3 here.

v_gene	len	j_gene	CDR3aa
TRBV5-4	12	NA	ASSLGTSTYEQY
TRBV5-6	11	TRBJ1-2	ASSVDRTYGYT
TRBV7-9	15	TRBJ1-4	SSSHARGQGESGKLF
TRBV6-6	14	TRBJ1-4	ASSYDTLATNEKLF
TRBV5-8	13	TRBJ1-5	ASSLHFHNNQPQH
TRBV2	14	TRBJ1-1	ASSQNRAGSNTEAF
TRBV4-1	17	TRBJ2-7	ASSQDFYIRGGQFYEQY
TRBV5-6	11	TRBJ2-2	ASSLAVIGELF
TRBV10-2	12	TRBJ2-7	ASSGGGGSYEQY
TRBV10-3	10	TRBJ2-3	AISEQVGAQY
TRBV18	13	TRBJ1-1	ASSPLRTANTEAF
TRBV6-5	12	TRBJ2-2	ASSYSQGAWELF
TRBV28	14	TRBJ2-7	ASSSGGAGSSYEQY
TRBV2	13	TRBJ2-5	ASRDGRTGGETQY
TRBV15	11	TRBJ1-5	ATSRDPGQPQH
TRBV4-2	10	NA	ASSPGTSEQY
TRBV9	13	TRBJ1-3	ASSARRGPGNTIY
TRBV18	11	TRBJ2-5	ASSPTGVETQY
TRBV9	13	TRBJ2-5	ASSSSGLAFETQY
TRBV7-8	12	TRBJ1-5	ASSPGGTNQPQH
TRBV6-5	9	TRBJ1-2	ATSGDYGYT
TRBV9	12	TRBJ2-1	ASSGGGVGNEQF
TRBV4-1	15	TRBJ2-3	ASSQDLAGGLLGTQY
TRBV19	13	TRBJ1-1	ASSTIGNLNTEAF
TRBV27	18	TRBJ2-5	ASSHRQGKTGAASKETQY
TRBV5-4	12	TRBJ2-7	ASRGPGGSYEQY
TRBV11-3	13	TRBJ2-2	ASSGRGLNTGELF
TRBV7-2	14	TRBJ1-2	ASSLRPGGSNYGYT
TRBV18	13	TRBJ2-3	ASSPPDRITDTQY
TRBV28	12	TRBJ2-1	ASSLQTSGNEQF
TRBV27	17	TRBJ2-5	ASSLTQIRLAGDQETQY
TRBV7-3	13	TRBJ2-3	ASSIIAGGTDTQY
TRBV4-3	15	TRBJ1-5	ASSQDAGGRKNQPQH
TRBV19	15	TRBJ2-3	ASSRRGLVRGTDTQY
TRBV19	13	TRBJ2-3	ASSIEGGRTDTQY
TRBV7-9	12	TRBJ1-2	ASSGDITNYGYT
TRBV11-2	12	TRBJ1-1	ASSLAGLNTEAF
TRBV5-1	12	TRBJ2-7	ASSLGGVIYEQY
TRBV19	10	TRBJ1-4	ASSSGREKLF
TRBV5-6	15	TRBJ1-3	ASSWGVQPYSGNTIY
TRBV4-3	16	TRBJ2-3	ASSLKAGGMSSTDTQY
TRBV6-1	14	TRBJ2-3	ASSEVGLAGGDTQY
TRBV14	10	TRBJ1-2	ASSQLGEGYT
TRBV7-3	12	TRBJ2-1	ASSLGTSGEEQF
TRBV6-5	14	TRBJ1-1	ASSYSNQGKNTEAF
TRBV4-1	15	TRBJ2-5	ASSQESWSGRGETQY
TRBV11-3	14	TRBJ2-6	ASSSTGIAGANVLT
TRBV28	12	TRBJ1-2	ASSGTGFNYGYT
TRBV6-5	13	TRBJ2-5	ASSRTGTGQMTQY
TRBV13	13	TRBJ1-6	ASSLGRTGNSPLH
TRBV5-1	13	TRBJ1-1	ASSFGQGLNTEAF
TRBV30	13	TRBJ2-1	AWTTGLADYNEQF
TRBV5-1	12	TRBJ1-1	ASSLRAMNTEAF
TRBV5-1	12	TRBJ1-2	ASSSEGFNYGYT